This T cell receptor beta chain was sequenced for a study of blood T cell repertoires in COVID-19. Background on the study: Acute and convalescent COVID-19 samples came from the United States, Italy and Spain. PBMCs, B-cell-depleted T cells, or T cells were the source of the cDNA or gDNA that made up the material.

The germline V and J ends were trimmed by 2 bases and 2 bases, with 13 bases remaining between them. The V gene's germline CDR1 is ENHRY and CDR2 SYGVKD. CDR3 length equals 15 residues. This clone was observed a single time. The authors' processing: Using reference gene primer amplification, nucleated cell counts were estimated. Method: immunoSEQ multiplex PCR; TCRdb's copy keeps in-frame clones and lacks some. D and trimming were read from the DNA, whereas the V and J calls and clone size are those reported in that table. Among about 160,000 clones listed, over 75% were seen once. V usage is TRBV10-3 and J usage is TRBJ2-7; D gene ambiguous. Sequenced: peripheral blood. This sequence originates from a human donor in a cohort sampled during active COVID-19. The CDR3 region is CAISEDIGNPYEQYF. The CDR3 DNA is TGTGCCATCAGTGAGGATATTGGCAATCCCTACGAGCAGTACTTC.